These 31 T cell receptor beta chains share one sample of origin, sequenced in a study of cytomegalovirus exposure and HLA in healthy donors. The PCR contained 60 Vbeta and 13 Jbeta primers. Assay used: immunoSEQ multiplex PCR; TCRdb lists only in-frame clones, some missing. The sample gives fewer than 150,000 clones, more than 75% of which show up once; roughly 2.3% is in the top ten. The sample comprised PBMCs. These receptors were obtained from a man aged 30-40 years in good health and CMV-seronegative.

The sample holds a few counts of this clone. V gene TRBV28 combines with J gene TRBJ2-7, with unresolved D. The ends were cut back, 8 bases at V and 2 bases at J, with 7 bases in the middle. Germline CDR1 is MDHEN and CDR2 is SYDVKM. There are 11 residues in the CDR3. The CDR3 protein is CASHYAYEQYF. The CDR3 region has the DNA TGTGCCAGCCACTACGCCTACGAGCAGTACTTC.

About this clone: This sample includes further DNA sequences coding for the same CDR3. The CDR3 protein is CASSIRETQYF. CDR3 nucleotide sequence: TGTGCCAGTAGTATACGGGAGACCCAGTACTTC. This rearrangement joins TRBV19 to TRBJ2-5; D is unclear. CDR1 is LNHDA and CDR2 is SQIVND in the germline V gene (reference sequence). V was pared by 2 bases and J by 5 bases, with 3 bases between. The CDR3 has 11 amino acids.

This rearrangement joins TRBV27 to TRBJ2-4; TRBD1 might be the D (5 bases). The CDR3 extends over 14 amino acids. V was shortened by 4 bases and J by 15 bases, with 22 bases between the two germline ends. Germline CDR1 is MNHEY and CDR2 is SMNVEV (reference sequence). CDR3 in amino acids: CASSSVGRDRRLYF. CDR3 nucleotide sequence: TGTGCCAGCAGTTCCGTGGGCCGAGACAGACGACTGTACTTC.

The count of this clone is one. The rearrangement joins TRBV12-2 to TRBJ2-7; the table names TRBD2, a call not compared with the DNA. TRBV12-2 is a documented pseudogene. This CDR3 has 18 amino acids. The CDR3 DNA sequence: TGTGCAAGTCGCTTTCGTATCATCCGGACTAGCGGGACGTTAGGGCAGTACTTC. Amino acids: CASRFRIIRTSGTLGQYF.

The chain uses TRBV10-1 and TRBJ1-4; 11 bases match TRBD1. Germline V gene sequence: CDR1 WNHNN, CDR2 SYGVQD (reference sequence). V was clipped by 0 bases and J by 4 bases; unmatched bases: 10. There are 19 residues in the CDR3. The CDR3 protein is CASSESTGQGAQLNEKLFF. The CDR3 DNA follows: TGCGCCAGCAGTGAGTCGACCGGACAGGGGGCCCAACTTAATGAAAAACTGTTTTTT.

The chain is built from TRBV7-2 and TRBJ2-3; D is ambiguous. This CDR3 contains 12 residues. Trimming cost V 1 base and J 5 bases, with 4 bases left between them. Germline CDR1 reads SGHTA; CDR2 reads FQGNSA. DNA of the CDR3: TGTGCCAGCAGCTTAGTCGGAGATACGCAGTATTTT. Its translation: CASSLVGDTQYF.

V and J are TRBV6-1 and TRBJ1-3, with 8 nucleotides matching TRBD1. The V gene's germline CDR1 is MNHNS and CDR2 SASEGT. Trimming removed 2 bases from V and 2 bases from J; junction bases left unmatched: 8. The CDR3 has 17 residues. CDR3 sequence reads: CASSETSQGAAGNTIYF. The CDR3 bases are TGTGCCAGCAGTGAAACAAGCCAGGGGGCGGCTGGAAACACCATATATTTT.

J is TRBJ1-1 and V is TRBV28; 10 nucleotides match TRBD1. Germline CDR1 and CDR2: MDHEN and SYDVKM. After removal of 7 bases from V and 5 bases from J, the junction contained 7 bases not matched to a gene. This CDR3 is built from 14 residues. As DNA, the CDR3 is TGTGCCAGCAAGGGGGACAGGGGAGGAACTGAAGCTTTCTTT. It encodes CASKGDRGGTEAFF.

The chain links TRBV5-4 to TRBJ2-7; 9 bases line up with TRBD2. Germline V CDR1 and CDR2: SGHNT, YYREEE (reference sequence). The CDR3 is 16 amino acids. The V gene end was trimmed by 4 bases and the J gene end by 3 bases; junction bases not matched to a gene: 11. The CDR3 nucleotides are TGTGCCAGCAGCGCGGGGGGGACTTCAGGGGTCTACGAGCAGTACTTC. Residues: CASSAGGTSGVYEQYF.

The rearrangement uses TRBV6-5 and TRBJ2-3, with D possibly being TRBD2 (5 bases). The CDR3 runs to 14 residues. The V end was cut by 7 bases, the J end by 3 bases, with 14 bases between. The germline V gene has CDR1 MNHEY and CDR2 SVGAGI. This CDR3 is CASTLRGGTDTQYF. CDR3 DNA sequence: TGTGCCAGCACCTTACGGGGTGGTACAGATACGCAGTATTTT.

V is TRBV7-7 and J is TRBJ2-1; D ambiguous. The germline CDR1 and CDR2 sequences are SSHAT and FNYEAQ (reference sequence). V dropped 5 bases and J dropped 10 bases, with 12 bases sitting between them. The CDR3 is 12 residues long. This chain's CDR3 is CASSPGGREQFF. DNA for the CDR3: TGTGCCAGCAGCCCCGGTGGTCGGGAGCAGTTCTTC.

The chain has TRBV19 and TRBJ2-3; TRBD1 matches at 11 bases. V gave up 6 bases and J gave up 5 bases; unmatched junction bases: 10. Germline lookup yields CDR1 LNHDA and CDR2 SQIVND (reference sequence). The CDR3 totals 16 residues. As DNA, the CDR3 is TGTGCCAGTAGCCAGCCGGACAGGGGGCTGGTAGATACGCAGTATTTT. Protein: CASSQPDRGLVDTQYF.

V and J are TRBV10-1 and TRBJ1-1; 9 nucleotides agree with TRBD1. Germline V gene sequence: CDR1 WNHNN, CDR2 SYGVQD (reference sequence). This CDR3 comprises 15 residues. With 6 bases clipped from V and 3 bases from J, the junction kept 8 bases outside the gene matches. CDR3 region: CASRPGQGMDTEAFF. DNA for the CDR3: TGCGCCAGCAGACCGGGACAGGGTATGGACACTGAAGCTTTCTTT.

The chain has TRBV11-3 and TRBJ2-5; weak D call: TRBD2 (5 bases). TRBJ2-7 matches the DNA end more closely, so the J call is doubtful. The length of the CDR3 is 15 residues. The germline CDR1 and CDR2 sequences are SGHNT and YENEEA. The CDR3: CASSLEEATSYEQYF. CDR3 bases: TGTGCCAGCAGCTTAGAGGAGGCAACTTCCTACGAGCAGTACTTC.

This clone was detected a few times. The rearrangement uses TRBV28 and TRBJ1-3, with D perhaps matching TRBD1 (6 bases). Germline CDR1 MDHEN, CDR2 SYDVKM. The CDR3 length is 15 residues. V gave up 6 bases and J gave up 1 base, with 13 bases separating them. DNA for the CDR3: TGTGCCAGCAGCCTACAGGGCAGATCTGGAAACACCATATATTTT. Translated: CASSLQGRSGNTIYF.

The chain is built from TRBV19 and TRBJ2-5, with a weak D call TRBD2 (6 bases). The CDR3 sequence is 17 residues long. V lost 0 bases and J 4 bases, leaving 18 bases between the germline ends. Germline CDR1 LNHDA, CDR2 SQIVND (reference sequence). The CDR3 DNA is TGTGCCAGTAGTATAGATTTGGCTAGCGTTCGCGGAGAGACCCAGTACTTC. This gives the protein CASSIDLASVRGETQYF. The entire variable domain, with the rest obtained from reference TRBV19 and TRBJ2-5, is as follows: DGGITQSPKYLFRKEGQNVTLSCEQNLNHDAMYWYRQDPGQGLRLIYYSQIVNDFQKGDIAEGYSVSREKKESFPLTVTSAQKNPTAFYLCASSIDLASVRGETQYFGPGTRLLVL.

This clone has only one observation. For the CDR3, the DNA is TGCGCCAGCAGCCTCACCGACAGGGGCGTTTACGAGCAGTACTTC. It yields the protein CASSLTDRGVYEQYF. The gene calls are TRBV4-1 and TRBJ2-7; 8 nucleotides match TRBD1. With 4 bases clipped from V and 4 bases from J, the junction kept 9 bases outside the gene matches. The CDR3 covers 15 residues. In germline, CDR1 is MGHRA, CDR2 YSYEKL.

This sequence joins TRBV30 and TRBJ1-4; D is undetermined. CDR3 size: 13 residues. V was pared by 0 bases and J by 8 bases, with 10 bases between. Germline CDR1 GTSNPN, CDR2 SVGIG (reference sequence). The CDR3 spells CAWSVSGREKLFF. CDR3 DNA: TGTGCCTGGAGTGTATCGGGTCGGGAAAAACTGTTTTTT.

The chain links TRBV5-3 to TRBJ2-2, with TRBD2 identical over 13 bases. TRBV5-3 is placed among ORFs of uncertain function. The trim removed 6 bases at V and 0 bases at J, leaving 11 bases unmatched. This CDR3 contains 19 residues. The chain's CDR3 is CARTCGLAGVGANTGELFF. In DNA form, the CDR3 reads TGTGCCAGAACGTGCGGACTAGCGGGAGTTGGGGCGAACACCGGGGAGCTGTTTTTT.

CDR3 region: CASSFDGDQPQHF. CDR3 nucleotides: TGTGCCAGCAGCTTCGACGGGGATCAGCCCCAGCATTTT. The V call is TRBV7-2, the J call TRBJ1-5, with D unresolved. V dropped 3 bases and J dropped 5 bases, with 8 bases sitting between them. This CDR3 is built from 13 residues. Looked up from germline, CDR1 is SGHTA and CDR2 is FQGNSA.

The chain joins TRBV7-2 to TRBJ1-2; no firm D call. V was clipped by 2 bases and J by 6 bases, with 7 bases between them. In germline, CDR1 is SGHTA, CDR2 FQGNSA. This CDR3 comprises 12 residues. CDR3 nucleotide sequence: TGTGCCAGCAGCTTATGGTCGGATGGCTACACCTTC. Translated: CASSLWSDGYTF.

This clone is medium-sized in the sample. V and J are TRBV5-6 and TRBJ2-7; 9 positions agree with TRBD2. There are 13 residues in the CDR3. V was pared by 2 bases and J by 5 bases, with 2 bases of the junction left unmatched. CDR1 SGHDT and CDR2 YYEEEE come from the germline V gene. The CDR3 sequence: CASSFWTSDEQYF. The CDR3 nucleotides are TGTGCCAGCAGCTTTTGGACTAGCGACGAGCAGTACTTC.

This chain joins TRBV19 and TRBJ2-3; unclear D gene. V shed 3 bases and J shed 1 base, with 11 bases lying between them. CDR3 length: 15 amino acids. CDR1 is LNHDA and CDR2 is SQIVND in the germline V gene (reference sequence). CDR3 loop: CASSIVALGTDTQYF. The CDR3 DNA reads TGTGCCAGTAGTATCGTGGCCCTTGGCACAGATACGCAGTATTTT.

A single count supports this clone. V usage is TRBV6-5 and J usage is TRBJ2-5, with D tentatively TRBD1 (6 bases). Germline CDR1 and CDR2: MNHEY and SVGAGI. Deletions cut 2 bases from V and 4 bases from J, with 17 bases between. This CDR3 contains 16 residues. The CDR3 spells CASSYTPQGRGETQYF. CDR3 DNA sequence: TGTGCCAGCAGTTACACCCCCCAGGGGAGAGGAGAGACCCAGTACTTC.

The chain joins TRBV28 to TRBJ1-2; 7 bases are a match to TRBD1. The CDR3 covers 15 residues. J gave up 4 bases and V 5 bases, and 10 bases lay outside the gene matches. CDR1 is MDHEN, CDR2 SYDVKM, per germline. The CDR3 DNA reads TGTGCCAGCAGTCCTACGGACAGGTCTTCCTATGGCTACACCTTC. Translated, it gives CASSPTDRSSYGYTF.

This clone was recorded once. The chain employs TRBV10-1 and TRBJ1-4; D gene ambiguous. The CDR3 consists of 18 residues. CDR1 is WNHNN, CDR2 SYGVQD, per germline (reference sequence). V dropped 7 bases and J dropped 0 bases, with 21 bases sitting between them. CDR3 DNA sequence: TGCGCCAGCACTAATTTACCGGGTCCGAATGCAACTAATGAAAAACTGTTTTTT. Amino acids: CASTNLPGPNATNEKLFF.

The J gene is TRBJ1-1, the V gene TRBV19; maybe TRBD1 (5 bases). V lost 5 bases to trimming and J lost 5 bases, with 12 bases between them. The CDR3 is made up of 13 amino acids. Germline lookup yields CDR1 LNHDA and CDR2 SQIVND (reference sequence). In DNA form, the CDR3 reads TGTGCCAGTAGTGTCAACAGGTATACTGAAGCTTTCTTT. Its protein product is CASSVNRYTEAFF.

The chain has TRBV19 and TRBJ1-3; D not resolved. The CDR3 contains 12 residues. Germline-derived CDR1 and CDR2 are LNHDA and SQIVND (reference sequence). The V and J ends lost 5 bases and 7 bases respectively, with 9 bases between them. The CDR3 DNA sequence: TGTGCCAGTAGTCCCCGGAGGAACACCATATATTTT. Its translation is CASSPRRNTIYF.

This chain connects TRBV18 to TRBJ2-2, with 8 bases identical to TRBD1. CDR3 length: 15 amino acids. After removal of 4 bases from V and 7 bases from J, the junction contained 8 bases not matched to a gene. Germline loops: CDR1 KGHSH, CDR2 LQKENI. The CDR3 loop is CASSHPDRVGGELFF. The CDR3, as DNA: TGTGCCAGCTCACACCCGGACAGGGTCGGCGGGGAGCTGTTTTTT.

This clone was counted once. This chain connects TRBV5-1 to TRBJ2-2; D unclear. Trimming cost V 5 bases and J 0 bases, with 11 bases left between them. The germline CDR1 and CDR2 sequences are SGHRS and YFSETQ. The CDR3 has 15 residues. CDR3 loop: CASSIEVANTGELFF. DNA for the CDR3: TGCGCCAGCAGTATTGAGGTTGCGAACACCGGGGAGCTGTTTTTT.

In its sample, this clone was seen a few times. The chain uses TRBV28 and TRBJ1-2, with D possibly TRBD1 on 5 matching bases. V was cut by 4 bases and J by 4 bases, with 13 bases left in between. Germline-derived CDR1 and CDR2 are MDHEN and SYDVKM. The CDR3 runs to 14 residues. CDR3 bases: TGTGCCAGCAGTTCATTCAGGGCCCTCTATGGCTACACCTTC. It yields the protein CASSSFRALYGYTF.